This TCR beta chain stems from a study of blood T cells in healthy people across ages. Turning to the study itself: Capture by template switching was about one barcoded beta molecule per two T cells. Study-level findings and limits: Greater diversity and more naive CD4+ cells were seen in long-lived donors than in aged donors. Getting older went along with TCR beta diversity per million T cells dropping roughly linearly.

The CDR3 runs to 15 residues. From germline, CDR1 is MDHEN and CDR2 SYDVKM. Next came a second PCR, run for about 7 to 12 cycles, which used a sample-barcoded 5' primer along with a J-beta primer mix. TCRdb reprocessed the 5' RACE reads with MiXCR, giving one entry per CDR3 protein. The table shows fewer than 950,000 distinct CDR3 sequences, with around 36% occurring only once. Isolation yielded PBMCs, at least 7 million per sample, in every case. As for this clonotype: The antigen is not known. A read error is possible here, since a much larger clone lies one base away.

Sequencing input: blood. This sequence joins TRBV28 and TRBJ2-3, with 10 bases lining up with TRBD2. The sequence derives from a young man in good health. Written as DNA, the CDR3 is TGTGCCAGCATACTAGCGGGGACCCTCACAGATACGCATTATTTT. The encoded protein is CASILAGTLTDTHYF.